The present T cell receptor (beta chain) was sequenced within a study of blood T cell repertoires in COVID-19. Study-level information: COVID-19 samples, acute and convalescent, were from the United States, Italy and Spain. T cells, B-cell-depleted T cells, or PBMCs supplied cDNA or gDNA.

Original handling: Estimation of nucleated cell counts relied on the amplification of reference gene primers. This table comes from immunoSEQ multiplex PCR, and its TCRdb copy is limited to in-frame clones, with some not included. V, J and clone size are those of that table, while D and trimming were read from the DNA. The sample carries 95,000 to 150,000 clones, more than 75% recorded once. The CDR3 spans 18 residues. CDR1 and CDR2 (germline): SSHAT, FNYEAQ (reference sequence). On this clone: The junction does not match germline at one end; this may be a read error.

V is TRBV7-7 and J is TRBJ2-5; 12 bases are shared with TRBD2. The material sequenced was peripheral blood. The receptor was isolated from a human donor in a cohort sampled during active COVID-19. The CDR3 reads CASSLARTSGALRETQYF. CDR3 nucleotide sequence: TGTGCTAGCAGCTTAGCCAGGACTAGCGGGGCCTTGAGGGAGACCCAGTACTTC.